Sample share makes the clone carrying this T cell receptor (beta chain) medium-sized. This sample was taken from a study of patients and donors after allogeneic stem cell transplantation. Trimming at V came to 3 bases and at J to 2 bases, leaving 3 bases not matched to a gene. CDR1 and CDR2 from the germline V gene are LGHNA and YSLEER. This CDR3 region has 15 residues. TCRdb used MiXCR to reprocess the RT-PCR reads, holding one entry per CDR3 protein. This table holds 9,500 to 15,000 distinct CDR3 sequences, around 27% found once. This clonotype originated in a human donor who was either an allogeneic HSCT recipient or a stem cell or donor lymphocyte infusion donor (not recorded which). It is not recorded whose cells these are; they may come from a transplant donor. The rearrangement joins TRBV4-3 to TRBJ1-5; 8 bases map to TRBD1. The sample was blood, either unsorted or a sorted T cell fraction (not recorded which). The chain's CDR3 is CASSQVQGGNQPQHF. The CDR3 nucleotides read TGCGCCAGCAGCCAGGTACAGGGGGGCAATCAGCCCCAGCATTTT.